Listed below are T cell receptor beta chains from one sample, sequenced in a study of cytomegalovirus exposure and HLA in healthy donors. Assay used: immunoSEQ multiplex PCR; TCRdb lists only in-frame clones, some missing. This sample carries over 200,000 clones, over 80% of them seen once, and the ten largest clones take less than 7%. The sequenced material came from PBMCs. Receptors were obtained from a woman aged 18-29 years in good health and CMV-seronegative. Each CDR3 is given with its conserved first and last residue. D genes are given only for firm matches. Not all rows give a size; the values are once, few, many and, for expanded clones, a class.

v_gene,abundance,j_gene,d_gene,CDR3aa,CDR3nt
TRBV18,once,TRBJ1-2,TRBD1,CASSATGQGGPAYGYTF,TGTGCCAGCTCAGCAACCGGACAGGGCGGGCCTGCCTATGGCTACACCTTC
TRBV6-6,.,TRBJ1-1,.,CASSYGPGADTEAFF,TGTGCCAGCAGTTACGGCCCGGGGGCGGACACTGAAGCTTTCTTT
TRBV5-1,.,TRBJ1-4,TRBD1,CASSLGGAVSKLFF,TGCGCCAGCAGCTTAGGGGGCGCGGTGTCAAAACTGTTTTTT
TRBV18,.,TRBJ2-7,.,CASSPARGSTYEQYF,TGTGCCAGCTCACCAGCGAGGGGCTCCACCTACGAGCAGTACTTC
TRBV7-8,.,TRBJ2-5,.,CASSRSGGTQYF,TGTGCCAGCAGCCGCAGTGGCGGGACCCAGTACTTC
TRBV9,.,TRBJ2-5,TRBD2,CASSTRTSGFQETQYF,TGTGCCAGCAGCACTCGGACTAGCGGATTCCAAGAGACCCAGTACTTC
TRBV2,.,TRBJ1-1,.,CASSSLGRSTEAFF,TGTGCCAGCAGCTCATTGGGGCGGAGTACTGAAGCTTTCTTT
TRBV18,.,TRBJ2-7,.,CASSPRSRDLYEQYF,TGTGCCAGCTCACCGAGGTCCCGGGACCTATACGAGCAGTACTTC
TRBV29-1,.,TRBJ1-5,.,CSAGLPNQPQHF,TGCAGCGCAGGTTTACCCAATCAGCCCCAGCATTTT
TRBV4-1,.,TRBJ2-7,.,CASSQDRQNSYEQYF,TGCGCCAGCAGCCAAGACAGACAGAACTCCTACGAGCAGTACTTC
TRBV7-6,.,TRBJ1-4,TRBD1,CASSPGQVNEKLFF,TGTGCCAGCAGCCCCGGACAGGTTAATGAAAAACTGTTTTTT
TRBV6-1,.,TRBJ2-1,.,CASSELRDNEQFF,TGTGCCAGCAGTGAATTGAGGGACAATGAGCAGTTCTTC
TRBV6-1,.,TRBJ2-7,.,CASSEVWGRNPYEQYF,TGTGCCAGCAGTGAAGTATGGGGACGGAATCCCTACGAGCAGTACTTC
TRBV7-9,.,TRBJ2-1,.,CASSLYNLNNEQFF,TGTGCCAGCAGCTTATATAATCTAAACAATGAGCAGTTCTTC
TRBV2,.,TRBJ2-7,TRBD2,CASGRERGGIHEQYF,TGTGCCAGCGGTCGAGAGCGGGGAGGTATCCACGAGCAGTACTTC
TRBV18,.,TRBJ2-2,.,CASSPATANTGELFF,TGTGCCAGCTCACCGGCGACAGCGAACACCGGGGAGCTGTTTTTT
TRBV30,.,TRBJ1-1,.,CAWSLEGVRTEAFF,TGTGCCTGGTCCTTGGAGGGGGTAAGGACTGAAGCTTTCTTT
TRBV27,.,TRBJ1-5,.,CASSFSREQPQHF,TGTGCCAGCAGTTTTAGCAGGGAACAGCCCCAGCATTTT
TRBV5-1,.,TRBJ1-1,.,CASSGPGHFIGTEAFF,TGCGCCAGCAGCGGACCGGGGCACTTTATTGGCACTGAAGCTTTCTTT
TRBV30,.,TRBJ2-5,.,CAWSAGREETQYF,TGTGCCTGGAGTGCTGGCAGAGAAGAGACCCAGTACTTC
TRBV27,once,TRBJ1-5,.,CASSLFGLWESNQPQHF,TGTGCCAGCAGTTTATTTGGGTTGTGGGAAAGCAATCAGCCCCAGCATTTT
TRBV6-4,.,TRBJ1-1,TRBD1,CASSKDRDRAEAFF,TGTGCCAGCAGTAAGGACCGGGACAGAGCTGAAGCTTTCTTT